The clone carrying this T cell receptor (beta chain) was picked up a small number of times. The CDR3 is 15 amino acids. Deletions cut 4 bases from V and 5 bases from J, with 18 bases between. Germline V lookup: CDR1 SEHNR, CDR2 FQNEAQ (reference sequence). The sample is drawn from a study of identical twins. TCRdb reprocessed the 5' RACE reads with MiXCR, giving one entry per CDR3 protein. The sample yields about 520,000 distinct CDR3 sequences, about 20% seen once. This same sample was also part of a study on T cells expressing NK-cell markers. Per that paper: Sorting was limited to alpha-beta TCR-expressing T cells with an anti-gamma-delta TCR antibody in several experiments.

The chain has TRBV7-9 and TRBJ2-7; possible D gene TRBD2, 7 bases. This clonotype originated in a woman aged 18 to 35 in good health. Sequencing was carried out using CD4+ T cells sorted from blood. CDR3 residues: CASSSRRGGGHEQYF. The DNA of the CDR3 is TGTGCCAGCAGCTCGCGCCGTGGGGGGGGCCACGAGCAGTACTTC.